These T cell receptor beta chains were read from a single sample in a study of cytomegalovirus exposure and HLA in healthy donors. TCRdb's copy holds only in-frame clones and misses some; the assay was immunoSEQ multiplex PCR. The table records around 200,000 clones, over 75% of them present only once. Material for sequencing was PBMCs. The receptors come from a female donor in good health and CMV-seronegative. Both conserved end residues are part of each CDR3.

J	V	CDR3
TRBJ2-1	TRBV19	CASSILAGRYEQFF
TRBJ1-5	TRBV6-5	CASSSTLSPNQPQHF
TRBJ1-5	TRBV29-1	CSVDGRGLLAQHF
TRBJ1-2	TRBV5-1	CASSADRGLGYTF
TRBJ1-2	TRBV7-9	CASSLSAVSIYGYTF
TRBJ2-5	TRBV7-2	CASSLRTSGTQETQYF
TRBJ1-2	TRBV27	CASSLGRDSGRYGYTF
TRBJ2-7	TRBV7-9	CASASRTGGSQQYF
TRBJ2-2	TRBV10-3	CAIRGGQTGELFF
TRBJ2-3	TRBV28	CASSPYTDTQYF
TRBJ2-4	TRBV18	CASSPPVGENIQYF
TRBJ2-7	TRBV11-2	CASSPPGTGGWRYF
TRBJ2-3	TRBV27	CASSHRGSDTQYF
TRBJ2-3	TRBV5-1	CASSLVFGGAGADTQYF
TRBJ2-7	TRBV27	CASSTPGLLLDEQYF
TRBJ1-1	TRBV5-6	CATHGGTEAFF
TRBJ1-6	TRBV14	CASSQGASGLYNSPLHF
TRBJ2-1	TRBV6-5	CASSWGGSYNEQFF
TRBJ1-2	TRBV28	CASSEGQANYGYTF
TRBJ2-7	TRBV7-2	CASSSPSRGEQYF
TRBJ1-4	TRBV4-3	CASSQPPGKTNEKLFF
TRBJ1-2	TRBV6-6	CASILGTGKDYGYTF
TRBJ1-2	TRBV10-2	CASSESNRAGVGYTF
TRBJ2-5	TRBV7-2	CASSGGRQETQYF
TRBJ1-6	TRBV28	CASKYSYNSPLHF
TRBJ2-4	TRBV6-4	CASSDSLAGGILYF
TRBJ1-1	TRBV5-4	CASSLTHEVPNTEAFF
TRBJ1-2	TRBV29-1	CSVEHRDRDLYGYTF
TRBJ2-2	TRBV7-3	CASSLSSTAGVGGELFF
TRBJ1-2	TRBV5-8	CASSSRQTNYGYTF
TRBJ2-3	TRBV2	CASRPSGSRTDTQYF
TRBJ2-2	TRBV5-6	CASSLGAITGELFF